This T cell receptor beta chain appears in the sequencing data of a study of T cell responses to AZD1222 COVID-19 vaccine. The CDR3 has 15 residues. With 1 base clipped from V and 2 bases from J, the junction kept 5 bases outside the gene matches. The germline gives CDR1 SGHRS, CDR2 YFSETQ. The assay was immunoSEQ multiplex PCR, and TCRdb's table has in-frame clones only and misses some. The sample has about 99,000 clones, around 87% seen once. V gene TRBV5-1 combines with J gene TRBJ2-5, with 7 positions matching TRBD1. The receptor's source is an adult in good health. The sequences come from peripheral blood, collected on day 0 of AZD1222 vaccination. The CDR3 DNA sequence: TGCGCCAGCAGCTTGTTCCCGGGACAGCAAGAGACCCAGTACTTC. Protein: CASSLFPGQQETQYF.